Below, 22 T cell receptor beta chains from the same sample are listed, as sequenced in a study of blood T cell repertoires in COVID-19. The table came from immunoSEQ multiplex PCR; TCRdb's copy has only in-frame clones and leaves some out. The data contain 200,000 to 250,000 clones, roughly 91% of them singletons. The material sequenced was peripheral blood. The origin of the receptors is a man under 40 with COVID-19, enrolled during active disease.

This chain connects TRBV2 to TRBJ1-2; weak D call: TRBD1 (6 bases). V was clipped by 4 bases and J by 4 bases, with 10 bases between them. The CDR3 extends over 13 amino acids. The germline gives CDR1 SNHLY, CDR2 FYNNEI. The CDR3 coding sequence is TGTGCCAGCAGTGGGACAGTTAGCTATGGCTACACCTTC. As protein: CASSGTVSYGYTF.

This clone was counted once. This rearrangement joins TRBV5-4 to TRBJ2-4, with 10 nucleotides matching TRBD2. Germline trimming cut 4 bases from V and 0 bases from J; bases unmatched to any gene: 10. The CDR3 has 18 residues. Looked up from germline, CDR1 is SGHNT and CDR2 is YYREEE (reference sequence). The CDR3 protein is CASSPGRSGGPAKNIQYF. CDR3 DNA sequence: TGTGCCAGCAGCCCGGGACGTAGCGGGGGGCCAGCCAAAAACATTCAGTACTTC. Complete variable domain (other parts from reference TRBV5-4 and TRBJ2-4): ETGVTQSPTHLIKTRGQQVTLRCSSQSGHNTVSWYQQALGQGPQFIFQYYREEENGRGNFPPRFSGLQFPNYSSELNVNALELDDSALYLCASSPGRSGGPAKNIQYFGAGTRLSVL.

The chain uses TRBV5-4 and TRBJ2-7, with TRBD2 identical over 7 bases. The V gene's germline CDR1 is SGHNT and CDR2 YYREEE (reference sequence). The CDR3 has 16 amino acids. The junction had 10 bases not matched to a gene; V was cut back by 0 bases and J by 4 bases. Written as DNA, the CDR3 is TGTGCCAGCAGCTTGGTAGGTAGCGGGTGGAGATACGAGCAGTACTTC. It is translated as CASSLVGSGWRYEQYF. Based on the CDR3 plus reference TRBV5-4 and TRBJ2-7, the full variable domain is ETGVTQSPTHLIKTRGQQVTLRCSSQSGHNTVSWYQQALGQGPQFIFQYYREEENGRGNFPPRFSGLQFPNYSSELNVNALELDDSALYLCASSLVGSGWRYEQYFGPGTRLTVT.

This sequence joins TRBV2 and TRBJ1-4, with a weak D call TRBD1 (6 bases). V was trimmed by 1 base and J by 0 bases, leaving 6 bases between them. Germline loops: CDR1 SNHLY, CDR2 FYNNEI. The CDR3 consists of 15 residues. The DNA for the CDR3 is TGTGCCAGCAGTGAAGAGGGGGCAACTAATGAAAAACTGTTTTTT. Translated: CASSEEGATNEKLFF.

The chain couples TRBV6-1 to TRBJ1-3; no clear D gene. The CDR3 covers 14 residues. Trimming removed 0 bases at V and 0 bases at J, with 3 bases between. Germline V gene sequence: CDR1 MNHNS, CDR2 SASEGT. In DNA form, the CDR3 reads TGTGCCAGCAGTGAAGCGTACTCTGGAAACACCATATATTTT. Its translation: CASSEAYSGNTIYF.

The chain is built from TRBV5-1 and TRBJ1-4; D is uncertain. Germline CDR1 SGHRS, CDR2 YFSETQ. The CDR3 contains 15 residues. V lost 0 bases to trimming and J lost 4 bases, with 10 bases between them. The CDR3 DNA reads TGCGCCAGCAGCTTGGGGACGGAGGGTAATGAAAAACTGTTTTTT. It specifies CASSLGTEGNEKLFF.

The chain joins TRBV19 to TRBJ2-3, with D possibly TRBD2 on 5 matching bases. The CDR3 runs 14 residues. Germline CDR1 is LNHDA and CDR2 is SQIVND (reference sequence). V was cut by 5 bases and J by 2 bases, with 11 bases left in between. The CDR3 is CASSVSDSTDTQYF. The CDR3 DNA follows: TGTGCCAGTAGTGTTAGCGATTCCACAGATACGCAGTATTTT.

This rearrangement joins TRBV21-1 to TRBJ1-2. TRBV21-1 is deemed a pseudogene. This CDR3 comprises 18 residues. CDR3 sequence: CASSKARRRVVANYGYTF. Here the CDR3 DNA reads TGTGCCAGCAGCAAAGCGCGGCGGAGGGTAGTAGCTAACTATGGCTACACCTTC.

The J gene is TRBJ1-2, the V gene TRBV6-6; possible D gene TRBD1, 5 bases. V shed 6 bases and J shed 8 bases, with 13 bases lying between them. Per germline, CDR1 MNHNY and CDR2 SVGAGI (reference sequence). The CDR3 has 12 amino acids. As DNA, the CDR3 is TGTGCCAGCAGCCCCGGGGGAGGGGGCTACACCTTC. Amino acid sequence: CASSPGGGGYTF.

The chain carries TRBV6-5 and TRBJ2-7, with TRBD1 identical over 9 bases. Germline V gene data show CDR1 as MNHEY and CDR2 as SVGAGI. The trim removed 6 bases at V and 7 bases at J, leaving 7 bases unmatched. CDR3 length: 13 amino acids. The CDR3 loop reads CASRGTGSSEQYF. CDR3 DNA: TGTGCCAGCAGGGGGACAGGGTCTAGTGAGCAGTACTTC.

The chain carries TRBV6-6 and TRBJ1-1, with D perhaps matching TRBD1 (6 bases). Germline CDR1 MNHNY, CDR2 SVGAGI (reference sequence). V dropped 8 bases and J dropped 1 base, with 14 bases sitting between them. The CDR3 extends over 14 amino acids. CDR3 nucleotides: TGTGCCAGCCGTACAGACAGGAGGAACACTGAAGCTTTCTTT. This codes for CASRTDRRNTEAFF.

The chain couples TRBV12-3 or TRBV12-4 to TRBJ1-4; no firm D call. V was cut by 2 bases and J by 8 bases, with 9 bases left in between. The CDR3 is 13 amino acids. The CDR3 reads CASSLNRREKLFF. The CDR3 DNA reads TGTGCCAGCAGTTTAAATAGGCGGGAAAAACTGTTTTTT.

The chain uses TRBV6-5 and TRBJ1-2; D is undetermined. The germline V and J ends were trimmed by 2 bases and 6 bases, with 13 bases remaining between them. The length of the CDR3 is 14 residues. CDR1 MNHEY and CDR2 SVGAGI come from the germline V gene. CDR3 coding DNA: TGTGCCAGCAGTTACAATACCGGTTTAGATGGCTACACCTTC. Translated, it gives CASSYNTGLDGYTF.

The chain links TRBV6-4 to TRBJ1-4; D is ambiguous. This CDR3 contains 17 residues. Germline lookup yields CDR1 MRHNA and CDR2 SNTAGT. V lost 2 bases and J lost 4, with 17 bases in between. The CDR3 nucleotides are TGTGCCAGCAGTGACCCGAGAAGGGTTCGGGGTAATGAAAAACTGTTTTTT. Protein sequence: CASSDPRRVRGNEKLFF.

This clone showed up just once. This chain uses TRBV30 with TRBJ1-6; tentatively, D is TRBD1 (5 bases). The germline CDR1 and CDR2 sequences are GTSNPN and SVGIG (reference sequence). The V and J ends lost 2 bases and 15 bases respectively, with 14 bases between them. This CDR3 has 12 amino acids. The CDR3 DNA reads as TGTGCCTGGAGTTTTCGGGGGGATCTCCTCCACTTT. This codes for CAWSFRGDLLHF.

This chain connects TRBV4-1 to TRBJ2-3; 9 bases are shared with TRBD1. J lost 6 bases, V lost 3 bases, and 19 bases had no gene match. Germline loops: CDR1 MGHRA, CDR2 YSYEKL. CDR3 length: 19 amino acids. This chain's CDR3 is CASSHTNGPTTGGSDTQYF. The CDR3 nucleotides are TGCGCCAGCAGCCATACGAATGGGCCTACGACAGGGGGATCGGATACGCAGTATTTT.

CDR3 protein: CASSLGLVTGSPLHF. The CDR3 DNA sequence: TGTGCCAGCAGCTTAGGCCTAGTCACAGGGTCACCCCTCCACTTT. The genes are TRBV13 and TRBJ1-6; TRBD1 might be the D (6 bases). Germline V CDR1 and CDR2: PRHDT, FYEKMQ (reference sequence). This CDR3 spans 15 amino acids. Deletions cut 0 bases from V and 10 bases from J, with 13 bases between.

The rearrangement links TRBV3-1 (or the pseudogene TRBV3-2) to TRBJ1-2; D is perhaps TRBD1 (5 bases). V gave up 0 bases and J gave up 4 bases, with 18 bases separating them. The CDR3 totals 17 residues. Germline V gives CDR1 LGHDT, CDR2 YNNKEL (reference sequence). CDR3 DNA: TGTGCCAGCAGCCAAGATCACTGGCAGGGCCGTAGCTATGGCTACACCTTC. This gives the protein CASSQDHWQGRSYGYTF.

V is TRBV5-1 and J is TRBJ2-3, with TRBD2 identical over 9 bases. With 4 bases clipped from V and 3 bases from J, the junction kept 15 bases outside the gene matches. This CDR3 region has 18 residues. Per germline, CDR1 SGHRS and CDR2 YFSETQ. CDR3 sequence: CASSPGGGGSRRTDTQYF. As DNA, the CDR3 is TGCGCCAGCAGCCCCGGCGGGGGGGGGTCTAGGAGGACAGATACGCAGTATTTT.

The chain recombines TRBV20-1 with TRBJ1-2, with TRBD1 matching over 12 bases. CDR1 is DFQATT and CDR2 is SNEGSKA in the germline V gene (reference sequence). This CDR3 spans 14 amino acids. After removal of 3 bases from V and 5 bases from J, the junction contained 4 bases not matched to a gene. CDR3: CSASPGQGAYGYTF. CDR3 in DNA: TGCAGTGCTAGTCCGGGACAGGGGGCTTATGGCTACACCTTC.

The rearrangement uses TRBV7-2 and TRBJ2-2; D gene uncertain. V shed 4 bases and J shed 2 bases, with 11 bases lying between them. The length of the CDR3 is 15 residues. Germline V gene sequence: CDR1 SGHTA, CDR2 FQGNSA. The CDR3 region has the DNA TGTGCCAGCAGCTCCCTAGTGGGTAACACCGGGGAGCTGTTTTTT. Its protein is CASSSLVGNTGELFF.

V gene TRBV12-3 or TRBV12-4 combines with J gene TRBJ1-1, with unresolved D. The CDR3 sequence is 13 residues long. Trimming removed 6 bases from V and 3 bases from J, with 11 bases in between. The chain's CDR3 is CASSRQVDTEAFF. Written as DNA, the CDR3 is TGTGCCAGCAGCCGCCAGGTAGACACTGAAGCTTTCTTT.